Only a few counts were recorded for the clone carrying this T cell receptor beta chain. Its antigen is unknown. Researchers isolated at least 6 million PBMCs per sample. Germline CDR1 SQVTM, CDR2 ANQGSEA. The V and J ends lost 4 bases and 0 bases respectively, with 10 bases between them. The CDR3 length is 15 residues. With a J-beta primer mix and a sample-barcoded 5' primer, a second PCR ran 7 to 11 cycles. A tag from a template-switch adaptor with 12 random nucleotides marked each cDNA molecule. TCRdb passed the 5' RACE reads through MiXCR, listing each CDR3 protein once. The sample lists around 580,000 distinct CDR3 sequences, 45% to 55% occurring once. The data derive from a study of blood T cells in healthy people across ages. Study as a whole: About one barcoded beta molecule per two T cells came from capture by template switching.

Overall study findings and caveats: There was no known CMV status for donors, so expanded clonotype changes were possibly confounded.

Source material: blood. This clonotype was obtained from a man aged 80 or over in good health. The gene calls are TRBV29-1 and TRBJ2-6, with D perhaps matching TRBD1 (6 bases). The CDR3 sequence: CSVGQGLSGANVLTF. The CDR3 region has the DNA TGCAGCGTTGGGCAGGGGCTCTCTGGGGCCAACGTCCTGACTTTC.